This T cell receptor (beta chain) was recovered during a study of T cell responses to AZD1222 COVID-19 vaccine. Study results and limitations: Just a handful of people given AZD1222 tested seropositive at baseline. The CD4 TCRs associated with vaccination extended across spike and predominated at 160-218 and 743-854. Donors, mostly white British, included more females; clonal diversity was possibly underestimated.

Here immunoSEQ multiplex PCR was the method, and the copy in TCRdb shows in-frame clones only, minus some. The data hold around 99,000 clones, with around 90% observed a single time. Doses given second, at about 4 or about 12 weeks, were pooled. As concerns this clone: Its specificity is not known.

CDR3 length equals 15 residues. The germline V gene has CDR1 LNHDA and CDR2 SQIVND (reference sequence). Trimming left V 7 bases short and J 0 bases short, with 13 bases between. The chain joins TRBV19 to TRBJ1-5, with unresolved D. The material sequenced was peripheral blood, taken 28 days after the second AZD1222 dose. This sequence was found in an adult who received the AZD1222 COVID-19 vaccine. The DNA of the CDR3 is TGTGCCAGTACCTGGACGGTCGATAGCAATCAGCCCCAGCATTTT. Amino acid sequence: CASTWTVDSNQPQHF.